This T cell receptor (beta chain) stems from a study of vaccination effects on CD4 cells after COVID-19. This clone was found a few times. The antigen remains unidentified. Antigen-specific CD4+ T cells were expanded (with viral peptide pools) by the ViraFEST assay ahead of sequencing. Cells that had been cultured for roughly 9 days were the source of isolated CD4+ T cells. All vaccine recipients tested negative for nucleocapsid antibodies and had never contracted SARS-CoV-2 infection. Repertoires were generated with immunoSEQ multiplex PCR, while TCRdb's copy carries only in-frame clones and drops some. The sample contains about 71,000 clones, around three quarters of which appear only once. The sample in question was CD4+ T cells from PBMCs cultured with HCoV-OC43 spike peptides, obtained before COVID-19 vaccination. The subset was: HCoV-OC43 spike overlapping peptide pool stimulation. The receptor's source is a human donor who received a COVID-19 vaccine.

The DNA for the CDR3 is TGTGCCAGCAGCAAAGAAGGGCGCTATGGCTACACCTTC. Encoded protein: CASSKEGRYGYTF. The rearrangement uses TRBV21-1 and TRBJ1-2. TRBV21-1 is deemed a pseudogene. The CDR3 covers 13 residues.